The clone carrying this TCR beta chain was observed a single time. The sample originates from a study of blood T cell repertoires in COVID-19. Per the original data handling: Scientists estimated how many nucleated cells there were by amplifying reference gene primers. Measured with immunoSEQ multiplex PCR; TCRdb has only the in-frame clones, and not every one. That table supplies the V and J calls and clone size; D and trimming were determined from the DNA. The sample holds 150,000 or so clones; around 87% are singletons and the top ten take approximately 3.7%. The study drew participants aged roughly 18 to 89 years from 24 US areas. Shortly before study entry, within 2 weeks, exposed participants had met a COVID-19 case. V lost 5 bases and J lost 4; bases outside the gene matches: 1. Germline CDR1 reads MNHEY; CDR2 reads SVGAGI. The CDR3 spans 12 residues.

Sequencing was carried out using PBMCs or T cells enriched from blood (not recorded which). The clonotype originates from a middle-aged woman who had been exposed to COVID-19. The chain is built from TRBV6-5 and TRBJ1-2; 7 nucleotides align to TRBD1. CDR3 in amino acids: CASSTGVYGYTF. In DNA, the CDR3 is TGTGCCAGCAGTACAGGGGTCTATGGCTACACCTTC.